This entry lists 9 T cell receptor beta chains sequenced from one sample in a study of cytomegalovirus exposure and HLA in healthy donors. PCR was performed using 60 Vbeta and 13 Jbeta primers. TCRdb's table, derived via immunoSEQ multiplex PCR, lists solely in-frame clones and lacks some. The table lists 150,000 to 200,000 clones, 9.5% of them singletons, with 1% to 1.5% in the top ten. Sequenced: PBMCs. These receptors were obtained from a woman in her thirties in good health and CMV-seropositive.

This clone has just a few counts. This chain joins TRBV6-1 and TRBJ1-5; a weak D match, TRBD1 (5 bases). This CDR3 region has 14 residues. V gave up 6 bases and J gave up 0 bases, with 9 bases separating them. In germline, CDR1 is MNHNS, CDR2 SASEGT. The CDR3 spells CASRGGFSNQPQHF. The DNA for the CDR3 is TGTGCCAGCAGGGGGGGATTTAGCAATCAGCCCCAGCATTTT.

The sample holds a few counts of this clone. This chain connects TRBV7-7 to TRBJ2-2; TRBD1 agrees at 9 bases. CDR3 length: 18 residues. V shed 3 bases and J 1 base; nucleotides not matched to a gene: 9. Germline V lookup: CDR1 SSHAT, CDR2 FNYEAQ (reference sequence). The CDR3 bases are TGTGCCAGCAGCTTGGATTTGGGACAGGGTGGGAACACCGGGGAGCTGTTTTTT. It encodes CASSLDLGQGGNTGELFF.

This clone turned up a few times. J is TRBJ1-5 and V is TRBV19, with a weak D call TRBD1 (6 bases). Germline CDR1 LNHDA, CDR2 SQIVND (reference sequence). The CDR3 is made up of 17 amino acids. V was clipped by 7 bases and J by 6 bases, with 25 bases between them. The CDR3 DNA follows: TGTGCCAGTACCCGAGGGGGGGGTTTACAGGGTGGTCAGCCCCAGCATTTT. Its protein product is CASTRGGGLQGGQPQHF.

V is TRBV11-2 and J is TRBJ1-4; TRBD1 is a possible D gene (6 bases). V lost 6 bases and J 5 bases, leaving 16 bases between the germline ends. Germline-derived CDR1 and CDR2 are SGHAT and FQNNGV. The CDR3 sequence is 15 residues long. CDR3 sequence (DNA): TGTGCCAGCAGAGGCACCGGGACACGGAATGAAAAACTGTTTTTT. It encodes CASRGTGTRNEKLFF.

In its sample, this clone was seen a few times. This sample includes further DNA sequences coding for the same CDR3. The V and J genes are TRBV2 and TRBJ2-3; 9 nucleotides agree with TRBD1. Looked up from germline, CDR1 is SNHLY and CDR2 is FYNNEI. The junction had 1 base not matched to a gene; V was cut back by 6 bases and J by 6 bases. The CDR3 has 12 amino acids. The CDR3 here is CASRDRGDTQYF. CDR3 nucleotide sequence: TGTGCCAGCAGGGACAGGGGCGATACGCAGTATTTT.

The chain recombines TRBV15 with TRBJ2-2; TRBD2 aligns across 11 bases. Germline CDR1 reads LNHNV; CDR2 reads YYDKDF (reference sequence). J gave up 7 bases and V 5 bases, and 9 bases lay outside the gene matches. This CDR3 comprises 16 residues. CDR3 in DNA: TGTGCCACCAGCCGTAGCGGGAGGGCCGCGGGCGGGGAGCTGTTTTTT. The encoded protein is CATSRSGRAAGGELFF.

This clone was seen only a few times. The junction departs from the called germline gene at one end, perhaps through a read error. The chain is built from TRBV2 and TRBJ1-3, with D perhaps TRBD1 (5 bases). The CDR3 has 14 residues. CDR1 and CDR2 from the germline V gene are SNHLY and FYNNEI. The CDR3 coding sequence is TGTGCCACCCAAAGTCCCGACAGTGGAAGCACCATATATTTT. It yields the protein CATQSPDSGSTIYF.

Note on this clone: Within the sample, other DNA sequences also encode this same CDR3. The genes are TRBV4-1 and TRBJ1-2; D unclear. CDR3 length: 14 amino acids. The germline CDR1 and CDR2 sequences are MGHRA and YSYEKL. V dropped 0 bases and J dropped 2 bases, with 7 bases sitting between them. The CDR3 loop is CASSQDGGNYGYTF. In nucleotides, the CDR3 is TGCGCCAGCAGCCAAGACGGAGGGAACTATGGCTACACCTTC.

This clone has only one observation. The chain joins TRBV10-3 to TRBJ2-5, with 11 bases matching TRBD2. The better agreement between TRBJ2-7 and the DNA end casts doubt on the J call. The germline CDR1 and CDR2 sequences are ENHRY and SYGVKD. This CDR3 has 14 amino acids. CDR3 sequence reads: CAIRGLAASYEQYF. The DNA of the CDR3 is TGTGCCATCAGGGGACTAGCGGCTTCCTACGAGCAGTACTTC.